The sequence of this T cell receptor beta chain was determined in a study of CD8 T cells in Susac syndrome. For the study at large: Patients with Susac syndrome were therapy-naive, on corticosteroids, or on intravenous immunoglobulin alone at blood draw.

Per germline, CDR1 SGHTA and CDR2 FQGNSA. The CDR3 sequence is 14 residues long. V lost 2 bases and J 1 base, leaving 8 bases between the germline ends. The CD8+ and CD4+ T cells were isolated magnetically using a negative isolation approach, whereas the TEMRA cells were enriched by FACS. Random hexamers were used to reverse transcribe the RNA input (about 0.5 to 1 ug). Multiplex immunoSEQ PCR targeted 54 Vbeta and 13 Jbeta TCR beta segments. TCRdb used MiXCR to reprocess the immunoSEQ multiplex PCR reads, holding one entry per CDR3 protein. The data contain about 180,000 distinct CDR3 sequences, 90% to 95% of them singletons. Study conclusions and caveats: The CD4+ T cell repertoires, which came from Susac syndrome patients, showed no sign of clonal expansion.

With regard to this clonotype: The antigen remains unidentified.

The J gene is TRBJ2-5, the V gene TRBV7-2; no definite D call. The sequenced sample consisted of CD4+ T cells from PBMCs. The receptor comes from a human donor with Susac syndrome. The CDR3 DNA reads TGTGCCAGCAGCTTATTCCGCGGCCAAGAGACCCAGTACTTC. Its protein product is CASSLFRGQETQYF. The full variable domain, in which reference TRBV7-2 and TRBJ2-5 provide the parts outside the CDR3, is GAGVSQSPSNKVTEKGKDVELRCDPISGHTALYWYRQSLGQGLEFLIYFQGNSAPDKSGLPSDRFSAERTGGSVSTLTIQRTQQEDSAVYLCASSLFRGQETQYFGPGTRLLVL.